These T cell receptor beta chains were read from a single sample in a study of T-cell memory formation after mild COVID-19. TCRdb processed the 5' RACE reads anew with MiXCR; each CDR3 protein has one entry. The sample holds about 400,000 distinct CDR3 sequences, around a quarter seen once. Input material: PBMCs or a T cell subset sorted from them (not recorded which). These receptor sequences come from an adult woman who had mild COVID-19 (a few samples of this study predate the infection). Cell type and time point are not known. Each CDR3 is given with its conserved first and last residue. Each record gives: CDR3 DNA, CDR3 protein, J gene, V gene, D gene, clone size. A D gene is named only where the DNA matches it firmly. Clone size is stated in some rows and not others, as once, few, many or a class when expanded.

cdr3_nt: TGTGCCATCAGTGGTGGGACTGAGACACAAGAGACCCAGTACTTC
cdr3_aa: CAISGGTETQETQYF
j_call: TRBJ2-5
v_call: TRBV10-3
d_call: .
clone_size: few

cdr3_nt: TGTGCCAGCAGCCAAGATCGGTTCGGAGCCGGGGAGCTGTTTTTT
cdr3_aa: CASSQDRFGAGELFF
j_call: TRBJ2-2
v_call: TRBV3-1
d_call: .
clone_size: .

cdr3_nt: TGTGCCAGCAGCTACGGTGATCAGCCCCAGCATTTT
cdr3_aa: CASSYGDQPQHF
j_call: TRBJ1-5
v_call: TRBV7-9
d_call: .
clone_size: few

cdr3_nt: TGTGCCAGCAGCTTAAGTTTGGGGGTCGGCACAGATACGCAGTATTTT
cdr3_aa: CASSLSLGVGTDTQYF
j_call: TRBJ2-3
v_call: TRBV7-3
d_call: .
clone_size: .

cdr3_nt: TGTGCCAGCAGCTTAGGGGATGGACGGGGTGGCTACACCTTC
cdr3_aa: CASSLGDGRGGYTF
j_call: TRBJ1-2
v_call: TRBV11-3
d_call: .
clone_size: few

cdr3_nt: TGCGCCAGCAGCAACGGGGGGGCCGGCTACAATGAGCAGTTCTTC
cdr3_aa: CASSNGGAGYNEQFF
j_call: TRBJ2-1
v_call: TRBV5-1
d_call: TRBD2
clone_size: .

cdr3_nt: TGTGCCAGCAGCCAACTGGGACTAGCGGAAGAGACCCAGTACTTC
cdr3_aa: CASSQLGLAEETQYF
j_call: TRBJ2-5
v_call: TRBV6-1
d_call: TRBD2
clone_size: few

cdr3_nt: TGTGCCAGCAGCTTAGATGGACAGAGGCAAGAGACCCAGTACTTC
cdr3_aa: CASSLDGQRQETQYF
j_call: TRBJ2-5
v_call: TRBV7-9
d_call: .
clone_size: .

cdr3_nt: TGTGCCAGCAGTCACCTGACTAGGGACGATGAGCAGTTCTTC
cdr3_aa: CASSHLTRDDEQFF
j_call: TRBJ2-1
v_call: TRBV12-3/TRBV12-4
d_call: .
clone_size: few

cdr3_nt: TGTGCCAGCAGCCAAGCGGGGGGCCTGACCTACGAGCAGTACTTC
cdr3_aa: CASSQAGGLTYEQYF
j_call: TRBJ2-7
v_call: TRBV3-1
d_call: .
clone_size: few

cdr3_nt: TGTGCCAGTAGTTTACCAGGGATGGACGAGCAGTACTTC
cdr3_aa: CASSLPGMDEQYF
j_call: TRBJ2-7
v_call: TRBV7-6
d_call: .
clone_size: few

cdr3_nt: TGCAGTGCACTTTCGGGGCGGGAGGGCCACAATGAGCAGTTCTTC
cdr3_aa: CSALSGREGHNEQFF
j_call: TRBJ2-1
v_call: TRBV20-1
d_call: TRBD2
clone_size: few

cdr3_nt: TGTGCCTGGAGTGGCGGGACAGGAGGAATTCAAGGGCGCGAGCAGTACTTC
cdr3_aa: CAWSGGTGGIQGREQYF
j_call: TRBJ2-7
v_call: TRBV30
d_call: TRBD1
clone_size: .

cdr3_nt: TGTGCCAGCACCTTGACTAGTCTTAACAATGAGCAGTTCTTC
cdr3_aa: CASTLTSLNNEQFF
j_call: TRBJ2-1
v_call: TRBV12-3/TRBV12-4
d_call: .
clone_size: .

cdr3_nt: TGTGCCAGCAGCTTAGGGGGGGCGAGGTATTTTGGCAATGAGCAGTTCTTC
cdr3_aa: CASSLGGARYFGNEQFF
j_call: TRBJ2-1
v_call: TRBV7-3
d_call: .
clone_size: .

cdr3_nt: TGTGCCAGCAGTCGACTAGCGGGGGCCTACGAGCAGTACTTC
cdr3_aa: CASSRLAGAYEQYF
j_call: TRBJ2-7
v_call: TRBV12-3/TRBV12-4
d_call: TRBD2
clone_size: many

cdr3_nt: TGTGCCAGTAGTCCCGGGACAGGGAAATGGGGGGCCAACGTCCTGACTTTC
cdr3_aa: CASSPGTGKWGANVLTF
j_call: TRBJ2-6
v_call: TRBV19
d_call: TRBD1
clone_size: few

cdr3_nt: TGTGCCAGCAGTGACGGGAGAAAAGGGCGCACAGATACGCAGTATTTT
cdr3_aa: CASSDGRKGRTDTQYF
j_call: TRBJ2-3
v_call: TRBV6-1
d_call: .
clone_size: .

cdr3_nt: TGCGCCAGCAGCCAAAGGGACAGACAGCTTTATGGCTACACCTTC
cdr3_aa: CASSQRDRQLYGYTF
j_call: TRBJ1-2
v_call: TRBV5-1
d_call: TRBD1
clone_size: few

cdr3_nt: TGTGCCAGCACCCAGGGGGGGAGGGCTGAAGCTTTCTTT
cdr3_aa: CASTQGGRAEAFF
j_call: TRBJ1-1
v_call: TRBV6-6
d_call: TRBD1
clone_size: .

cdr3_nt: TGCAGTGCTGCCCGCCTGGGACAGGGGAAAGCCGGGGAGCTGTTTTTT
cdr3_aa: CSAARLGQGKAGELFF
j_call: TRBJ2-2
v_call: TRBV20-1
d_call: TRBD1
clone_size: .

cdr3_nt: TGTGCCAGCTTTGGACTAGCGGGACGCTCCTACGAGCAGTACTTC
cdr3_aa: CASFGLAGRSYEQYF
j_call: TRBJ2-7
v_call: TRBV14
d_call: TRBD2
clone_size: .

cdr3_nt: TGTGCCAGCAGCCCCGATCGGTGGGGGGTCACTAATGAAAAACTGTTTTTT
cdr3_aa: CASSPDRWGVTNEKLFF
j_call: TRBJ1-4
v_call: TRBV7-6
d_call: .
clone_size: few

cdr3_nt: TGCAGTGCTAGAGATCCCGGACAGGGGCGACATACCGGGGAGCTGTTTTTT
cdr3_aa: CSARDPGQGRHTGELFF
j_call: TRBJ2-2
v_call: TRBV20-1
d_call: TRBD1
clone_size: few

cdr3_nt: TGTGCCAGCAGTTATGGGCCTGGCTACACCTTC
cdr3_aa: CASSYGPGYTF
j_call: TRBJ1-2
v_call: TRBV6-6
d_call: .
clone_size: .

cdr3_nt: TGTGCCAGCAGTTACAGCGGGAGATGGGAGCAGTTCTTC
cdr3_aa: CASSYSGRWEQFF
j_call: TRBJ2-1
v_call: TRBV6-5
d_call: TRBD2
clone_size: .

cdr3_nt: TGTGCCAGCAGCTTAGATGGGAGACGCGAGCATTTT
cdr3_aa: CASSLDGRREHF
j_call: TRBJ1-5
v_call: TRBV7-9
d_call: .
clone_size: .

cdr3_nt: TGTGCCAGCAGCCAAGTCGGCACTGAAGGCAATGAGCAGTTCTTC
cdr3_aa: CASSQVGTEGNEQFF
j_call: TRBJ2-1
v_call: TRBV3-1
d_call: .
clone_size: few

cdr3_nt: TGCGCCAGCAGCCAGCACGGGACTAGCCAAGAGACCCAGTACTTC
cdr3_aa: CASSQHGTSQETQYF
j_call: TRBJ2-5
v_call: TRBV4-1
d_call: TRBD2
clone_size: many

cdr3_nt: TGCAGTGCTCCATGGAGGGATGAAAAACTGTTTTTT
cdr3_aa: CSAPWRDEKLFF
j_call: TRBJ1-4
v_call: TRBV20-1
d_call: .
clone_size: .

cdr3_nt: TGTGCTAGTGGGCGGCAGGGAATTGAGCAGTTCTTC
cdr3_aa: CASGRQGIEQFF
j_call: TRBJ2-1
v_call: TRBV12-5
d_call: .
clone_size: few

cdr3_nt: TGTGCCAGCAGCCCTACGGGAGTTGAGCAGTTCTTC
cdr3_aa: CASSPTGVEQFF
j_call: TRBJ2-1
v_call: TRBV12-3/TRBV12-4
d_call: .
clone_size: .

cdr3_nt: TGCAGTGCCGGGTGGGGGGGTGAGACCCAGTACTTC
cdr3_aa: CSAGWGGETQYF
j_call: TRBJ2-5
v_call: TRBV20-1
d_call: TRBD2
clone_size: few

cdr3_nt: TGCAGCGCAGTCACAGCGGCCACTGAAGCTTTCTTT
cdr3_aa: CSAVTAATEAFF
j_call: TRBJ1-1
v_call: TRBV29-1
d_call: .
clone_size: .

cdr3_nt: TGTGCCAGCAGCCAGGGCGTGAACACTGAAGCTTTCTTT
cdr3_aa: CASSQGVNTEAFF
j_call: TRBJ1-1
v_call: TRBV6-5
d_call: .
clone_size: many

cdr3_nt: TGCAGTGCTCCTACCGGGAGGGGAGACTATGGCTACACCTTC
cdr3_aa: CSAPTGRGDYGYTF
j_call: TRBJ1-2
v_call: TRBV20-1
d_call: .
clone_size: few

cdr3_nt: TGTGCCAGCAGTTACTCGACGGGGGGGACCGGTCGAGAGACCCAGTACTTC
cdr3_aa: CASSYSTGGTGRETQYF
j_call: TRBJ2-5
v_call: TRBV6-5
d_call: TRBD2
clone_size: .

cdr3_nt: TGTGCCAGCTCACTTAACTCCGACAGGGTTGGGACCCAGTACTTC
cdr3_aa: CASSLNSDRVGTQYF
j_call: TRBJ2-5
v_call: TRBV18
d_call: TRBD1
clone_size: .

cdr3_nt: TGCAGTGCTAGTCCCGGACTAGCGGGAGTTGGGGAGCTGTTTTTT
cdr3_aa: CSASPGLAGVGELFF
j_call: TRBJ2-2
v_call: TRBV20-1
d_call: TRBD2
clone_size: few

cdr3_nt: TGTGCCAGCAGCCCCACGGACGGAGCCAAAAACATTCAGTACTTC
cdr3_aa: CASSPTDGAKNIQYF
j_call: TRBJ2-4
v_call: TRBV9
d_call: .
clone_size: .

cdr3_nt: TGTGCCAGCAGCTTGGACAGACTGCATCGCCCGGGAACTGAAGCTTTCTTT
cdr3_aa: CASSLDRLHRPGTEAFF
j_call: TRBJ1-1
v_call: TRBV11-2
d_call: .
clone_size: few

cdr3_nt: TGTGCCAGCAGTGGATTAGGAGGTTGGGGAAACATTCAGTACTTC
cdr3_aa: CASSGLGGWGNIQYF
j_call: TRBJ2-4
v_call: TRBV2
d_call: .
clone_size: .

cdr3_nt: TGTGCCAGCAGCAACGGACAGGGCCCTAATGAAAAACTGTTTTTT
cdr3_aa: CASSNGQGPNEKLFF
j_call: TRBJ1-4
v_call: TRBV7-9
d_call: TRBD1
clone_size: .

cdr3_nt: TGTGCCATCAGTGAGTCTCCCCGCTCCTACGAGCAGTACTTC
cdr3_aa: CAISESPRSYEQYF
j_call: TRBJ2-7
v_call: TRBV10-3
d_call: .
clone_size: few

cdr3_nt: TGTGCCAGCAGCAAGGAAGCGGGGGTCTCCTACAATGAGCAGTTCTTC
cdr3_aa: CASSKEAGVSYNEQFF
j_call: TRBJ2-1
v_call: TRBV7-2
d_call: TRBD2
clone_size: few

cdr3_nt: TGTGCCAGCAGTTACTCGGTTAGGGACGTAGGATCGGTCTCCTACAATGAGCAGTTCTTC
cdr3_aa: CASSYSVRDVGSVSYNEQFF
j_call: TRBJ2-1
v_call: TRBV6-2/TRBV6-3
d_call: .
clone_size: .

cdr3_nt: TGTGCCAGCGGTAGAAACTCTGGAAACACCATATATTTT
cdr3_aa: CASGRNSGNTIYF
j_call: TRBJ1-3
v_call: TRBV12-3/TRBV12-4
d_call: .
clone_size: few

cdr3_nt: TGTGCCAGCTCACCACCGGACAGAGGCTTGGAAGCTTTCTTT
cdr3_aa: CASSPPDRGLEAFF
j_call: TRBJ1-1
v_call: TRBV18
d_call: .
clone_size: few

cdr3_nt: TGTGCCAGCAGCTTAGAAGGGGACAGGGGTTCAGATACGCAGTATTTT
cdr3_aa: CASSLEGDRGSDTQYF
j_call: TRBJ2-3
v_call: TRBV7-6
d_call: TRBD1
clone_size: many

cdr3_nt: TGCGCCAGCAGCCAGGTAGTTAGGGAAGAGACCCAGTACTTC
cdr3_aa: CASSQVVREETQYF
j_call: TRBJ2-5
v_call: TRBV5-1
d_call: .
clone_size: .

cdr3_nt: TGCAGTGCTCCCATGCCGACAGGGCTCCTCACAGATACGCAGTATTTT
cdr3_aa: CSAPMPTGLLTDTQYF
j_call: TRBJ2-3
v_call: TRBV20-1
d_call: TRBD1
clone_size: .

cdr3_nt: TGCAGTGCCCCCCGACTAGCGGGAGGATATGAGCAGTTCTTC
cdr3_aa: CSAPRLAGGYEQFF
j_call: TRBJ2-1
v_call: TRBV20-1
d_call: TRBD2
clone_size: .

cdr3_nt: TGTGCCAGCAGTAATCTTCTAGCGGGAGTACACAATGAGCAGTTCTTC
cdr3_aa: CASSNLLAGVHNEQFF
j_call: TRBJ2-1
v_call: TRBV27
d_call: TRBD2
clone_size: .

cdr3_nt: TGTGCCAGCAGCCAAGGACTTGGACAGAACACCTACAATGAGCAGTTCTTC
cdr3_aa: CASSQGLGQNTYNEQFF
j_call: TRBJ2-1
v_call: TRBV3-1
d_call: .
clone_size: many

cdr3_nt: TGTGCCAGCAGTCCCCTGACTAGCGGGGGCTTAGAGGAGACCCAGTACTTC
cdr3_aa: CASSPLTSGGLEETQYF
j_call: TRBJ2-5
v_call: TRBV27
d_call: TRBD2
clone_size: few

cdr3_nt: TGTGCCAGCAGCTTAGTGGGAGGGCAGGGGGCGCCGGCCACTGAAGCTTTCTTT
cdr3_aa: CASSLVGGQGAPATEAFF
j_call: TRBJ1-1
v_call: TRBV7-3
d_call: TRBD1
clone_size: .

cdr3_nt: TGCGCCAGCAGCCAAGGGTCAGGATTAGGGACAGGGACAGATACGCAGTATTTT
cdr3_aa: CASSQGSGLGTGTDTQYF
j_call: TRBJ2-3
v_call: TRBV4-3
d_call: TRBD1
clone_size: .

cdr3_nt: TGTGCCAGCAGGGGACAGGGGAACCCCTCCTACGAGCAGTACTTC
cdr3_aa: CASRGQGNPSYEQYF
j_call: TRBJ2-7
v_call: TRBV7-9
d_call: TRBD1
clone_size: .

cdr3_nt: TGTGCCAGTAGTATAGGAGGATCCGAGCAGTACTTC
cdr3_aa: CASSIGGSEQYF
j_call: TRBJ2-7
v_call: TRBV19
d_call: .
clone_size: .